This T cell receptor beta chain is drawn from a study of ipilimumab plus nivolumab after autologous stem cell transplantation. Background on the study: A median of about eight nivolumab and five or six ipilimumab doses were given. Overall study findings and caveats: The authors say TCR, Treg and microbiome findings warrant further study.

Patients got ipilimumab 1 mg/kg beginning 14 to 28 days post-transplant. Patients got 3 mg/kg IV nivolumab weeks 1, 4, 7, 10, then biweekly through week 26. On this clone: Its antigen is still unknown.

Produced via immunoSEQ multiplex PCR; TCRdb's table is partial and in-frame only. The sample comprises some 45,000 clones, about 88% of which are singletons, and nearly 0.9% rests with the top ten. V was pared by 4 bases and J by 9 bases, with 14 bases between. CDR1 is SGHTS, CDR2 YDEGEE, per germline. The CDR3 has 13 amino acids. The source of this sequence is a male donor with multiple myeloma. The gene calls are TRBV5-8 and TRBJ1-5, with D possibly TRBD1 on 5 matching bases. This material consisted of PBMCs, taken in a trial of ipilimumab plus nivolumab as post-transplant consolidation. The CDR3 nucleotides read TGTGCCAGCAGCCTGTCAGTTCAGGGGCCCCAGCATTTT. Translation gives CASSLSVQGPQHF.